The T cell receptor (beta chain) described here comes from a study of T cells in localized non-small cell lung cancer. Only one count was recorded for this clone. Its cognate antigen is unknown. Points from the study as a whole: Of the top 100 tumor clones, median approximately 50 were in adjacent lung, about 26 among its top 100. Longer survival (overall) was linked to higher T cell density in blood. Uninvolved adjacent lung, not tumor, had the highest T cell clonality. Sequence data derive from only one tumor region, so heterogeneity remains possible.

This table comes from immunoSEQ multiplex PCR, and its TCRdb copy is limited to in-frame clones, with some not included. This table has roughly 34,000 clones, 87% appearing once. The sequenced sample was peripheral blood mononuclear cells, obtained before any cancer treatment. This receptor was taken from a man aged 35 to 69 with stage III lung adenocarcinoma.

CDR3 nucleotides: TGTGCCAGCAGCTCCCGGGACAGGGAATTCTCCTACGAGCAGTACTTC. This codes for CASSSRDREFSYEQYF. The rearrangement links TRBV7-2 to TRBJ2-7, with TRBD1 identical over 9 bases. From germline, CDR1 is SGHTA and CDR2 FQGNSA. V was pared by 4 bases and J by 0 bases, with 7 bases of the junction left unmatched. This CDR3 is 16 amino acids long.